A selection of T cell receptor beta chains follows, all from one sample in a study of vaccination and CD4 T cells after COVID-19. TCRdb ran MiXCR on the PCR reads and lists one entry per CDR3 protein. The data show about 15,000 distinct CDR3 sequences, 48% seen once. Antigens for these TCRs are unknown. The material sequenced was CD4+ T cells from blood, cultured in vitro. The receptors derive from a human donor who had recovered from COVID-19. Both conserved end residues are part of each CDR3. A D gene is named only where the DNA matches it firmly. Expanded clones are given a class, and other clones once, few, many or no size at all.

clone_size j_call d_call v_call cdr3_aa cdr3_nt
medium-sized TRBJ2-3 NA TRBV21-1 CASSNGTSGRAGDTQYF TGTGCCAGCAGCAACGGGACTAGCGGGAGGGCGGGAGATACGCAGTATTTT
few TRBJ1-2 TRBD1 TRBV6-5 CASSYRDRGYGNYGYTF TGTGCCAGCAGTTACCGGGACAGGGGTTATGGAAACTATGGCTACACCTTC
NA TRBJ1-5 TRBD1 TRBV6-2/TRBV6-3 CASSYSGQVNQPQHF TGTGCCAGCAGTTACTCTGGACAGGTCAATCAGCCCCAGCATTTT
NA TRBJ2-2 NA TRBV24-1 CATSDWGVGTGELFF TGTGCCACCAGTGATTGGGGAGTGGGGACCGGGGAGCTGTTTTTT
NA TRBJ2-7 TRBD1 TRBV7-9 CASSLPRRTGNHEQYF TGTGCCAGCAGCTTACCCCGCCGGACAGGGAACCACGAGCAGTACTTC
NA TRBJ1-2 NA TRBV5-4 CASSLGGGRNYGYTF TGTGCCAGCAGCTTGGGGGGAGGGCGGAACTATGGCTACACCTTC
once TRBJ2-7 NA TRBV6-2/TRBV6-3 CASSEGVRGYEQYF TGTGCCAGCAGTGAGGGTGTCAGGGGCTACGAGCAGTACTTC
NA TRBJ1-6 NA TRBV6-1 CASRSGGTSYNSPLHF TGTGCCAGCAGGTCCGGGGGGACCTCCTATAATTCACCCCTCCACTTT
NA TRBJ1-2 TRBD1 TRBV7-2 CASSQDPQGAVNYGYTF TGTGCCAGCAGCCAAGACCCACAGGGGGCGGTCAACTATGGCTACACCTTC
NA TRBJ1-2 NA TRBV4-3 CASSQGFGAQGYTF TGCGCCAGCAGCCAAGGATTTGGGGCACAGGGCTACACCTTC
few TRBJ1-5 TRBD1 TRBV20-1 CSARLLKDRGNQPQHF TGCAGTGCTAGACTATTAAAGGACAGGGGCAATCAGCCCCAGCATTTT
once TRBJ2-3 TRBD1 TRBV10-3 CAISGQGARDTQYF TGTGCCATCAGTGGACAGGGGGCTAGAGATACGCAGTATTTT
NA TRBJ2-3 TRBD2 TRBV11-2 CASSFSGGTDTQYF TGTGCCAGCAGCTTTAGCGGGGGGACAGATACGCAGTATTTT
NA TRBJ2-1 TRBD2 TRBV20-1 CSASRSGTSLRRNEQFF TGCAGTGCATCGCGTAGCGGGACCTCCTTAAGAAGGAATGAGCAGTTCTTC
NA TRBJ1-1 NA TRBV10-1 CASRPGGSNTEAFF TGCGCCAGCCGACCGGGGGGCTCGAACACTGAAGCTTTCTTT
NA TRBJ2-3 TRBD1 TRBV6-1 CASRGGTGSTDTQYF TGTGCCAGCAGAGGCGGGACAGGGAGCACAGATACGCAGTATTTT
few TRBJ2-7 NA TRBV24-1 CATSEGGPHGQYF TGTGCCACCAGTGAAGGGGGGCCGCACGGGCAGTACTTC
NA TRBJ1-1 NA TRBV4-2 CASSQPTGSHTEAFF TGTGCCAGCAGCCAACCAACAGGTTCTCACACTGAAGCTTTCTTT
once TRBJ1-2 NA TRBV6-5 CASSSEQTYGYTF TGTGCCAGCAGTTCTGAACAGACTTATGGCTACACCTTC
few TRBJ2-3 TRBD2 TRBV10-1 CASSDIGLAGDTDTQYF TGCGCCAGCAGTGACATCGGACTAGCGGGAGACACAGATACGCAGTATTTT
few TRBJ2-7 NA TRBV20-1 CSARETSLGFYEQYF TGCAGTGCTAGAGAAACTAGCTTAGGGTTTTACGAGCAGTACTTC
few TRBJ2-1 NA TRBV20-1 CSGGNNEQFF TGCAGTGGGGGCAACAATGAGCAGTTCTTC
NA TRBJ2-5 NA TRBV7-6 CASSLARTTLQETQYF TGTGCCAGCAGCTTAGCCCGGACTACCCTACAAGAGACCCAGTACTTC
few TRBJ2-5 TRBD2 TRBV28 CASRPSGTSGQETQYF TGTGCCAGCAGACCTTCCGGGACTAGCGGCCAAGAGACCCAGTACTTC